Shown below are 28 T cell receptor beta chains from a single sample sequenced in a study of post-analysis software for immune sequencing data (dated by TCRdb to 2014 to 2015). These TCRs are of unknown antigen specificity. Beyond this particular receptor, the publication reports: Patients showed significantly higher frequencies than controls for about 5 TRBV segments, among them TRBV5-6, TRBV5-1 and TRBV20-1.

The library relied on PCR. Sequencing instrument: Illumina HiSeq 2500. To reduce PCR and sequencing biases, unique molecular identifiers were built into the TCR beta cDNA libraries. TCRdb trimmed public reads at Q25 via fastp, called clones via MiXCR and kept in-frame beta chains. Identical CDR3 proteins give one entry, which carries the most common genes and DNA. The table for this sample lists roughly 650,000 distinct CDR3 sequences; approximately 60% of them were counted only once. 11% of the sample belongs to the ten largest clones. Input material: blood. The receptors stem from a girl aged 2-15 years with multiple sclerosis.

This chain connects TRBV20-1 to TRBJ2-7, with TRBD2 identical over 11 bases. CDR3 length equals 13 residues. CDR1 is DFQATT, CDR2 SNEGSKA, per germline (reference sequence). J was trimmed by 3 bases and V by 5 bases; bases with no gene match: 3. For the CDR3, the DNA is TGCAGTGCTGAACTAGCGGGAGACTACGAGCAGTACTTC. It translates to CSAELAGDYEQYF.

This rearrangement joins TRBV2 to TRBJ2-3; D gene ambiguous. Germline V gene data show CDR1 as SNHLY and CDR2 as FYNNEI. The CDR3 is 14 amino acids. Trimming shortened V by 6 bases and J by 0 bases, and 10 bases separated the two germline ends. CDR3 protein: CASSEVRSTDTQYF. The CDR3, as DNA: TGTGCCAGCAGCGAGGTCCGCAGCACAGATACGCAGTATTTT.

This clonotype was counted only a few times. The gene calls are TRBV29-1 and TRBJ2-5; D remains unclear. Trimming removed 6 bases from V and 3 bases from J, with 11 bases in between. The CDR3 sequence is 12 residues long. Germline V gene lookup returns CDR1 SQVTM and CDR2 ANQGSEA. CDR3 DNA sequence: TGCAGCGTCGTATCCTCCGAAGAGACCCAGTACTTC. Translated, it gives CSVVSSEETQYF.

The genes are TRBV20-1 and TRBJ2-7; TRBD2 might be the D (5 bases). Trimming removed 5 bases at V and 2 bases at J, with 10 bases between. The germline V gene encodes CDR1 DFQATT and CDR2 SNEGSKA (reference sequence). The CDR3 runs 12 residues. The CDR3 DNA reads TGCAGTGCTCTCGACGGGACCTACGAGCAGTACTTC. Translated: CSALDGTYEQYF.

The chain combines TRBV20-1 with TRBJ2-3; no clear D. V lost 0 bases and J 1 base, leaving 11 bases between the germline ends. This CDR3 spans 15 amino acids. CDR1 is DFQATT and CDR2 is SNEGSKA in the germline V gene (reference sequence). The CDR3: CSARDRPPGTDTQYF. CDR3 coding DNA: TGCAGTGCTAGAGATCGGCCCCCAGGCACAGATACGCAGTATTTT.

This chain links TRBV5-1 with TRBJ2-3; no clear D. The CDR3 totals 14 residues. Germline CDR1 is SGHRS and CDR2 is YFSETQ. The V end lost 0 bases, the J end lost 3 bases, and 8 bases lay between the germline ends. CDR3 sequence reads: CASSLGRKTDTQYF. The CDR3 DNA is TGCGCCAGCAGCTTGGGGCGAAAAACAGATACGCAGTATTTT.

The rearrangement joins TRBV12-3 or TRBV12-4 to TRBJ1-1; D is ambiguous. The CDR3 is 11 residues long. Trimming cost V 5 bases and J 7 bases, with 8 bases left between them. The CDR3 is CASSLTDEAFF. For the CDR3, the DNA is TGTGCCAGCAGTCTCACAGATGAAGCTTTCTTT.

The chain recombines TRBV5-1 with TRBJ2-1, with 9 bases fitting TRBD1. J was trimmed by 3 bases and V by 4 bases; bases with no gene match: 8. Germline V gene sequence: CDR1 SGHRS, CDR2 YFSETQ. The CDR3 has 16 amino acids. The CDR3 sequence: CASSRKRDRDYNEQFF. The CDR3 nucleotides read TGCGCCAGCAGCCGAAAACGGGACAGGGACTACAATGAGCAGTTCTTC.

This clonotype has just a few counts. The rearrangement links TRBV7-2 to TRBJ2-1; 9 bases line up with TRBD2. J lost 1 base, V lost 5 bases, and 6 bases had no gene match. The CDR3 is made up of 16 amino acids. Germline CDR1 and CDR2: SGHTA and FQGNSA. CDR3 DNA: TGTGCCAGCAGCGGGAAGGGACTAGCATCCTACAATGAGCAGTTCTTC. This encodes CASSGKGLASYNEQFF.

The chain is built from TRBV2 and TRBJ2-1; D is unclear. The CDR3 consists of 13 residues. V dropped 6 bases and J dropped 0 bases, with 6 bases sitting between them. Germline V gives CDR1 SNHLY, CDR2 FYNNEI. The CDR3 region has the DNA TGTGCCAGCAGGTGGGGCTCCTACAATGAGCAGTTCTTC. Protein sequence: CASRWGSYNEQFF.

V is TRBV12-3 or TRBV12-4 and J is TRBJ2-1, with D perhaps given as TRBD1 or TRBD2 (5 bases each). This CDR3 spans 14 amino acids. V was cut by 4 bases and J by 6 bases, with 13 bases left in between. CDR3 in amino acids: CASSWGTPGNEQFF. The CDR3 coding sequence is TGTGCCAGCAGTTGGGGGACGCCCGGCAATGAGCAGTTCTTC.

This clonotype was recorded once. The CDR3 DNA follows: TGTGCCAGCAGTCCCGAATGGGTTCAAGAGACCCAGTACTTC. Its translation: CASSPEWVQETQYF. The rearrangement uses TRBV7-9 and TRBJ2-5; no clear D gene. V dropped 6 bases and J dropped 2 bases, with 13 bases sitting between them. The CDR3 has 14 amino acids. Germline V gene lookup returns CDR1 SEHNR and CDR2 FQNEAQ (reference sequence).

The chain is built from TRBV7-2 and TRBJ1-6; 9 bases line up with TRBD1. V lost 1 base to trimming and J lost 9 bases; unmatched junction nucleotides: 10. The germline V gene has CDR1 SGHTA and CDR2 FQGNSA. CDR3 length equals 17 residues. Here the CDR3 reads CASSLEQGALLGSPLHF. In DNA, the CDR3 is TGTGCCAGCAGCTTAGAACAGGGGGCGTTGTTAGGTTCACCCCTCCACTTT.

This chain uses TRBV5-1 with TRBJ2-1, with TRBD2 matching over 8 bases. The CDR3 extends over 13 amino acids. The V gene end was trimmed by 3 bases and the J gene end by 9 bases; junction bases not matched to a gene: 5. Germline V lookup: CDR1 SGHRS, CDR2 YFSETQ. DNA for the CDR3: TGCGCCAGCAGCTCCTTAGCGGGATCTGAGCAGTTCTTC. It specifies CASSSLAGSEQFF.

The chain combines TRBV6-1 with TRBJ2-5, with D unresolved. V dropped 6 bases and J dropped 4 bases, with 18 bases sitting between them. CDR3 length: 15 amino acids. In germline, CDR1 is MNHNS, CDR2 SASEGT. The CDR3 here is CASSPDGPFGETQYF. The CDR3 coding sequence is TGTGCCAGCAGCCCCGACGGACCATTTGGAGAGACCCAGTACTTC.

This clonotype turned up a few times. This rearrangement joins TRBV5-1 to TRBJ1-2; no clear D gene. V was shortened by 0 bases and J by 3 bases, with 15 bases between the two germline ends. The CDR3 contains 16 residues. CDR1 is SGHRS and CDR2 is YFSETQ in the germline V gene. This CDR3 is CASSLDGGPEDYGYTF. DNA of the CDR3: TGCGCCAGCAGCTTGGATGGAGGGCCGGAAGACTATGGCTACACCTTC. The full variable domain, its missing parts supplied by reference TRBV5-1 and TRBJ1-2, is KAGVTQTPRYLIKTRGQQVTLSCSPISGHRSVSWYQQTPGQGLQFLFEYFSETQRNKGNFPGRFSGRQFSNSRSEMNVSTLELGDSALYLCASSLDGGPEDYGYTFGSGTRLTVV.

This clonotype appeared a single time. The chain recombines TRBV2 with TRBJ2-2; tentatively, D is TRBD1 (6 bases). CDR3 length: 14 residues. Trimming cost V 4 bases and J 6 bases, with 12 bases left between them. CDR1 and CDR2 (germline): SNHLY, FYNNEI. In DNA, the CDR3 is TGTGCCAGCAGTGTTAGGGGGAAGGCCGGGGAGCTGTTTTTT. Protein sequence: CASSVRGKAGELFF.

The chain couples TRBV6-5 to TRBJ1-4; tentatively, D is TRBD1 (5 bases). Germline assignment: CDR1 MNHEY and CDR2 SVGAGI. The CDR3 runs 13 residues. The V end lost 3 bases, the J end lost 7 bases, and 9 bases lay between the germline ends. CDR3 sequence: CASSYMRGEKLFF. The CDR3 region has the DNA TGTGCCAGCAGTTATATGAGGGGTGAAAAACTGTTTTTT.

This clonotype came up a few times. The chain uses TRBV7-2 and TRBJ2-5; D not resolved. The V gene lost 2 bases and the J gene lost 5 bases, with 15 bases spanning the gap. Germline V CDR1 and CDR2: SGHTA, FQGNSA. The CDR3 spans 15 residues. CDR3 in amino acids: CASSLRSGYGETQYF. CDR3 DNA: TGTGCCAGCAGCTTACGTTCGGGTTACGGGGAGACCCAGTACTTC.

The V and J genes are TRBV10-3 and TRBJ1-1; D remains ambiguous. The V gene's germline CDR1 is ENHRY and CDR2 SYGVKD. The V end was cut by 0 bases, the J end by 1 base, with 6 bases between. CDR3 length: 14 residues. In DNA form, the CDR3 reads TGTGCCATCAGTGAGTCGCGGCAGAACACTGAAGCTTTCTTT. It yields the protein CAISESRQNTEAFF.

V is TRBV10-3 and J is TRBJ2-1; 8 bases are shared with TRBD2. V trimming: 3 bases; J trimming: 5 bases; junction bases outside the gene matches: 15. This CDR3 region has 18 residues. Germline values: CDR1 ENHRY, CDR2 SYGVKD. The CDR3 loop reads CAISEMSAAGRGDNEQFF. The DNA of the CDR3 is TGTGCCATCAGTGAAATGTCCGCTGCGGGGCGGGGGGACAATGAGCAGTTCTTC.

The genes are TRBV7-2 and TRBJ2-3; 12 bases agree with TRBD2. V dropped 5 bases and J dropped 11; count of bases not matched to a gene: 20. CDR3 length equals 18 residues. Per germline, CDR1 SGHTA and CDR2 FQGNSA. CDR3 residues: CASSLLLGLAGYYNEQYF. CDR3 bases: TGTGCCAGCAGCCTACTGCTGGGACTAGCGGGCTACTACAATGAGCAGTATTTT.

The CDR3 bases are TGTGCCATCAGTGGGGACAATGAGCAGTTCTTC. Its protein product is CAISGDNEQFF. The V and J genes are TRBV10-3 and TRBJ2-1, with D hard to call. Deletions cut 4 bases from V and 5 bases from J, with 3 bases between. The CDR3 is made up of 11 amino acids. CDR1 is ENHRY, CDR2 SYGVKD, per germline.

The chain has TRBV15 and TRBJ1-5; 8 nucleotides align to TRBD1. This CDR3 region has 14 residues. Germline CDR1 LNHNV, CDR2 YYDKDF (reference sequence). The V gene end was trimmed by 4 bases and the J gene end by 5 bases; junction bases not matched to a gene: 4. In DNA, the CDR3 is TGTGCCACCAGCATTGCGACAGGGGATCAGCCCCAGCATTTT. Its translation is CATSIATGDQPQHF.

The J gene is TRBJ2-1, the V gene TRBV6-5; 15 positions agree with TRBD2. This CDR3 region has 19 residues. Germline V lookup: CDR1 MNHEY, CDR2 SVGAGI. Losses at the gene ends were 2 bases for V and 4 bases for J; bases not matched to a gene: 9. CDR3 sequence: CASSYRGTSGRTPYNEQFF. The CDR3, as DNA: TGTGCCAGCAGTTACCGAGGGACTAGCGGGAGGACACCATACAATGAGCAGTTCTTC.

The sample holds many counts of this clonotype. The chain is built from TRBV7-3 and TRBJ2-3; the match to TRBD2 covers 9 bases. The J segment lost 5 bases and the V segment lost 5 bases, leaving 11 bases of the junction unmatched. The CDR3 spans 16 residues. Germline V gives CDR1 SGHTA, CDR2 FQGTGA. The CDR3 nucleotides are TGTGCCAGCAGCCCTCGCTTAGCGGGAGCGGAAGATACGCAGTATTTT. Protein sequence: CASSPRLAGAEDTQYF.

The chain employs TRBV20-1 and TRBJ2-5; the match to TRBD2 covers 13 bases. This CDR3 is built from 19 residues. Unmatched junction bases numbered 15, after V lost 3 bases and J lost 2 bases. Germline V gives CDR1 DFQATT, CDR2 SNEGSKA (reference sequence). The CDR3 sequence is CSASPLTSGRVGDQETQYF. The CDR3 region has the DNA TGCAGTGCTAGCCCCCTAACTAGCGGGAGGGTCGGGGATCAAGAGACCCAGTACTTC.

V is TRBV20-1 and J is TRBJ2-2; 10 nucleotides line up with TRBD1. Unmatched junction bases numbered 3, after V lost 7 bases and J lost 4 bases. CDR3 length: 13 amino acids. The germline V gene has CDR1 DFQATT and CDR2 SNEGSKA (reference sequence). The CDR3 protein is CSVDRGLTGELFF. DNA of the CDR3: TGCAGTGTAGACAGGGGGCTCACCGGGGAGCTGTTTTTT.